This passage covers 6 T cell receptor beta chains from one sample sequenced in a study of CD8+ T cells in alopecia areata (dated by TCRdb to between 2018 and 2020). Reading the label with the study, this specimen's treatment or condition is: oral pan-JAK inhibitor, 5-10 mg twice daily. Libraries were made using the immunoSEQ multiplex PCR assay. RNA was extracted from all samples and reverse transcribed into cDNA, which served as template for TCR sequencing. TCRdb took over this immuneACCESS table, retaining in-frame rearrangements with V and J assigned. Such tables are incomplete; in checked studies, under half of the missing clones stem from an unresolved V gene, and the remainder is unexplained. The sample records fewer than 250,000 clones, roughly 70% of which are singletons. The ten largest clones add up to about 1.3% of the sample. The specimen was CD4+ T cells sorted from blood, collected between weeks 47 and 50, from a patient treated with tofacitinib. All receptors derive from a human donor with alopecia areata.

This clone was counted a single time. The chain couples TRBV30 to TRBJ1-6; tentatively, D is TRBD1 (6 bases). Trimming pared 5 bases from V and 7 bases from J, leaving 12 bases between. This CDR3 spans 13 amino acids. Germline V gene sequence: CDR1 GTSNPN, CDR2 SVGIG (reference sequence). The CDR3 loop reads CAWSRQANSPLHF. The CDR3 DNA is TGTGCCTGGTCCAGACAGGCGAATTCACCCCTCCACTTT.

This clone was seen a few times. The V gene is TRBV6-5, the J gene TRBJ2-6; tentatively, D is TRBD2 (5 bases). The germline CDR1 and CDR2 sequences are MNHEY and SVGAGI. This CDR3 comprises 15 residues. V lost 6 bases and J lost 2, with 11 bases in between. The CDR3 spells CASSSIGAGANVLTF. CDR3 sequence (DNA): TGTGCCAGCAGCTCCATCGGGGCTGGGGCCAACGTCCTGACTTTC.

The chain employs TRBV10-3 and TRBJ2-7; D is ambiguous. Trimming shortened V by 3 bases and J by 2 bases, and 5 bases separated the two germline ends. Germline V gives CDR1 ENHRY, CDR2 SYGVKD. The CDR3 length is 12 residues. The DNA of the CDR3 is TGTGCCATCAGTGAAGTCGCCTACGAGCAGTACTTC. Translated: CAISEVAYEQYF.

This rearrangement joins TRBV2 to TRBJ2-4; tentatively, D is TRBD1 (7 bases). Trimming cost V 8 bases and J 9 bases, with 20 bases left between them. Looked up from germline, CDR1 is SNHLY and CDR2 is FYNNEI. The CDR3 runs 14 residues. The chain's CDR3 is CASGGRDSKAIQYF. The CDR3 nucleotides read TGTGCCAGCGGGGGGCGGGACAGCAAGGCCATTCAGTACTTC.

The chain is built from TRBV2 and TRBJ2-2; possible D gene TRBD2, 6 bases. Germline V lookup: CDR1 SNHLY, CDR2 FYNNEI. There are 14 residues in the CDR3. Trimming left V 5 bases short and J 7 bases short, with 14 bases between. The CDR3 sequence: CASSSGPAGGELFF. CDR3 DNA: TGTGCCAGCAGTAGCGGGCCCGCCGGCGGGGAGCTGTTTTTT.

The chain uses TRBV6-5 and TRBJ1-6; 7 bases align to TRBD1. The V segment lost 9 bases and the J segment 9 bases; nucleotides outside the gene matches: 8. The CDR3 runs 13 residues. Germline V gene sequence: CDR1 MNHEY, CDR2 SVGAGI. CDR3 bases: TGTGCCAGTCGACAGGGAATAATTTCACCCCTCCACTTT. It encodes CASRQGIISPLHF.